This T cell receptor (beta chain) was recovered during a study of long-term antiretroviral therapy in people with HIV. The libraries were made with immunoSEQ v3.0 at survey level. Profiling relied on immunoSEQ multiplex PCR, and the TCRdb table lists in-frame clones only, not all of them. The data show about 19,000 clones, more than 65% seen once. The study drew at least one pre-ART and at least two post-ART PBMC samples from every donor. From germline, CDR1 is SEHNR and CDR2 FQNEAQ (reference sequence). The CDR3 is 13 residues long. V lost 5 bases to trimming and J lost 11 bases, with 13 bases between them.

This receptor was obtained from a woman aged 50 to 65 with HIV. Sequenced here: unsorted PBMCs, sampled 0.5 years before starting antiretroviral therapy. V gene TRBV7-9 combines with J gene TRBJ1-6; D might be TRBD1 (6 bases). The CDR3 here is CASSPSTGTPLHF. The CDR3 nucleotides read TGTGCCAGCAGCCCCTCCACAGGGACACCCCTCCACTTT.